This T cell receptor (beta chain) was observed in a study of cytomegalovirus exposure and HLA in healthy donors. Concerning this clone: Its specificity is not known.

60 Vbeta and 13 Jbeta primers were used in PCR. The data were produced by immunoSEQ multiplex PCR, yet TCRdb's version contains in-frame clones alone and is incomplete. The data show some 130,000 clones, and the top ten clones hold 2%. Study-wide points: Immune exposure was documented only through CMV serostatus. With high specificity and sensitivity, the classifier reportedly diagnosed cytomegalovirus status. The study labeled 150 to 200 TCR beta chains cytomegalovirus-associated.

The specimen was PBMCs. The clonotype originates from a woman aged 60 to 75 in good health and CMV-seronegative.

The CDR3 protein is CASSPRQGSYNEQFF. The DNA of the CDR3 is TGCGCCAGCAGCCCTCGACAGGGATCCTACAATGAGCAGTTCTTC. The V call is TRBV4-1, the J call TRBJ2-1; 7 bases map to TRBD1. The CDR3 extends over 15 amino acids. The junction had 4 bases not matched to a gene; V was cut back by 4 bases and J by 1 base. Germline CDR1 MGHRA, CDR2 YSYEKL.